The present T cell receptor beta chain was sequenced within a study of cytomegalovirus exposure and HLA in healthy donors. Study information: Unique TCR beta sequences numbering 117 million came from approximately 180 million T cells in an earlier analysis.

V was pared by 0 bases and J by 6 bases, with 8 bases of the junction left unmatched. Germline V gene sequence: CDR1 SGHTA, CDR2 FQGTGA. This CDR3 region has 16 residues. PCR employed 60 Vbeta and 13 Jbeta primers. Libraries were prepared by immunoSEQ multiplex PCR; TCRdb keeps only in-frame clonotypes and omits some of them. The table includes approximately 190,000 clones, 81% detected once. A word on this clone: The antigen is undetermined.

Study-wide results and limits: Altogether, 150 or so TCR beta chains were recorded as cytomegalovirus-associated.

This clonotype was obtained from a young woman in good health and CMV-seropositive. The sequenced sample was PBMCs. V usage is TRBV7-3 and J usage is TRBJ1-2, with TRBD1 matching 9 bases. The CDR3 DNA follows: TGTGCCAGCAGCTTAACGCGGACAGGGGCGCCCAATGGCTACACCTTC. Its translation: CASSLTRTGAPNGYTF.